These 29 T cell receptor beta chains originate from one sample sequenced in a study of Graves' ophthalmopathy and Graves' hyperthyroidism. Beta-chain TCR CDR3 regions were amplified from RNA transcripts. RT-PCR with HTBI primers came first, then second-round multiplex PCR. TCRdb re-called the multiplex PCR reads through MiXCR, storing one row per CDR3 protein. In the table there are 360,000 or so distinct CDR3 sequences, 18% of which are singletons. Sequencing was carried out using peripheral blood. The receptors stem from a woman under 30 with Graves' ophthalmopathy.

The sample holds many counts of this clonotype. The chain is built from TRBV12-3 or TRBV12-4 and TRBJ1-5; TRBD1 agrees at 9 bases. The junction had 9 bases not matched to a gene; V was cut back by 8 bases and J by 4 bases. CDR3 length equals 15 residues. The chain's CDR3 is CASRSGTGSNQPQHF. The CDR3 DNA follows: TGTGCCAGCCGCTCCGGGACAGGGAGTAATCAGCCCCAGCATTTT.

The sample holds many counts of this clonotype. This chain connects TRBV11-1 to TRBJ2-7, with TRBD1 matching 7 bases. In germline, CDR1 is SGHAT, CDR2 FQDESV (reference sequence). The CDR3 length is 16 residues. Trimming removed 2 bases from V and 6 bases from J; junction bases left unmatched: 13. As DNA, the CDR3 is TGTGCCAGCAGCTTACCCTCGACAGGGCCCAATTCCGAGCAGTACTTC. Translated, it gives CASSLPSTGPNSEQYF.

This clonotype was found a few times. The CDR3 loop reads CASSQTANSNQPQHF. CDR3 bases: TGTGCCAGCAGTCAGACAGCTAATAGCAATCAGCCCCAGCATTTT. The rearrangement links TRBV6-1 to TRBJ1-5, with TRBD1 as a possible D gene (5 bases). The CDR3 covers 15 residues. Germline values: CDR1 MNHNS, CDR2 SASEGT. Trimming removed 5 bases at V and 0 bases at J, with 11 bases between.

This clonotype was observed at least ten times. This chain connects TRBV12-3 or TRBV12-4 to TRBJ2-7; D is unresolved. The CDR3 totals 15 residues. Trimming left V 1 base short and J 6 bases short, with 16 bases between. In DNA form, the CDR3 reads TGTGCCAGCAGTTTAGGGGTCCCAACCCCGCTCGAGCAGTACTTC. It encodes CASSLGVPTPLEQYF.

This clonotype showed up many times. This chain uses TRBV30 with TRBJ1-1, with D tentatively TRBD1 (6 bases). Trimming cost V 0 bases and J 0 bases, with 11 bases left between them. The CDR3 length is 15 residues. The germline V gene has CDR1 GTSNPN and CDR2 SVGIG (reference sequence). The CDR3 DNA is TGTGCCTGGAGTGTCGGGGGGCAAATGAACACTGAAGCTTTCTTT. Protein sequence: CAWSVGGQMNTEAFF.

This clonotype has at least ten counts. V usage is TRBV6-2 or TRBV6-3 and J usage is TRBJ2-7, with D possibly TRBD2 on 6 matching bases. The CDR3 totals 15 residues. The germline V gene encodes CDR1 MNHEY and CDR2 SVGEGT. Trimming stripped 0 bases from V and 7 bases from J, with 16 bases between. The CDR3 sequence: CASSYSWGLLIEQYF. Here the CDR3 DNA reads TGTGCCAGCAGTTACTCTTGGGGACTCCTGATTGAGCAGTACTTC.

This clonotype was picked up many times. The rearrangement links TRBV20-1 to TRBJ1-3; no firm D call. Germline V gene lookup returns CDR1 DFQATT and CDR2 SNEGSKA (reference sequence). Trimming pared 0 bases from V and 10 bases from J, leaving 13 bases between. There are 13 residues in the CDR3. The DNA of the CDR3 is TGCAGTGCTAGAGATCACCGGGCGGGGACCATATATTTT. As protein: CSARDHRAGTIYF.

This clonotype was counted a few times. J is TRBJ2-7 and V is TRBV28, with 9 bases lining up with TRBD1. Trimming cost V 6 bases and J 3 bases; bases outside gene matches: 6. Germline lookup yields CDR1 MDHEN and CDR2 SYDVKM. CDR3 length: 14 amino acids. CDR3 region: CASRRDRDDYEQYF. The CDR3 bases are TGTGCCAGCAGGCGGGACAGGGATGACTACGAGCAGTACTTC.

V is TRBV6-2 or TRBV6-3 and J is TRBJ2-2; D is unclear. V lost 0 bases and J 2 bases, leaving 7 bases between the germline ends. The CDR3 length is 15 residues. CDR1 and CDR2 (germline): MNHEY, SVGEGT. Here the CDR3 reads CASSYSTVNTGELFF. CDR3 in DNA: TGTGCCAGCAGTTACTCGACTGTAAACACCGGGGAGCTGTTTTTT.

In its sample, this clonotype was seen many times. The gene calls are TRBV28 and TRBJ2-7; perhaps TRBD1 as D (5 bases). Germline-derived CDR1 and CDR2 are MDHEN and SYDVKM. V was trimmed by 5 bases and J by 3 bases, leaving 11 bases between them. This CDR3 has 13 amino acids. The CDR3 reads CASSPRVSYEQYF. DNA of the CDR3: TGTGCCAGCAGTCCCAGGGTTAGCTACGAGCAGTACTTC.

This clonotype was seen ten or more times. The genes are TRBV6-1 and TRBJ2-5; the D gene is possibly TRBD1 (6 bases). Trimming shortened V by 10 bases and J by 3 bases, and 15 bases separated the two germline ends. CDR3 size: 13 residues. The V gene's germline CDR1 is MNHNS and CDR2 SASEGT. CDR3 region: CATGTGLEETQYF. Here the CDR3 DNA reads TGTGCCACCGGAACAGGGCTGGAAGAGACCCAGTACTTC.

The chain recombines TRBV7-2 with TRBJ1-5; D is uncertain. The V gene lost 10 bases and the J gene lost 4 bases, with 11 bases spanning the gap. The germline gives CDR1 SGHTA, CDR2 FQGNSA. The CDR3 covers 12 residues. The CDR3: CATGRENQPQHF. CDR3 bases: TGTGCCACTGGGAGGGAGAATCAGCCCCAGCATTTT.

The sample holds many counts of this clonotype. This chain uses TRBV28 with TRBJ2-4; 9 bases are shared with TRBD2. The length of the CDR3 is 16 residues. Germline assignment: CDR1 MDHEN and CDR2 SYDVKM. V was pared by 5 bases and J by 5 bases, with 10 bases of the junction left unmatched. The DNA of the CDR3 is TGTGCCAGCAGTCTTACTTCGGGACTAGCAGAAAACATTCAGTACTTC. Translating gives CASSLTSGLAENIQYF.

A few counts support this clonotype. This sequence joins TRBV19 and TRBJ2-2; no clear D. V lost 6 bases and J lost 4, with 12 bases in between. Germline loops: CDR1 LNHDA, CDR2 SQIVND (reference sequence). The CDR3 extends over 14 amino acids. CDR3 coding DNA: TGTGCCAGTAGCCAGTTAACCAGCACCGGGGAGCTGTTTTTT. Amino acid sequence: CASSQLTSTGELFF.

This clonotype was observed many times. The chain joins TRBV5-1 to TRBJ1-1; D not resolved. The CDR3 contains 12 residues. The germline V gene has CDR1 SGHRS and CDR2 YFSETQ. Trimming took off 3 bases at V and 4 bases at J, with 7 bases between the two ends. The DNA for the CDR3 is TGCGCCAGCAGCTCCGGGCCCACTGAAGCTTTCTTT. It is translated as CASSSGPTEAFF.

This clonotype was seen many times. The chain combines TRBV20-1 with TRBJ1-6, with TRBD1 matching 9 bases. V trimming: 6 bases; J trimming: 7 bases; junction bases outside the gene matches: 4. The CDR3 spans 13 residues. Germline values: CDR1 DFQATT, CDR2 SNEGSKA (reference sequence). The CDR3 DNA follows: TGCAGTGCGGACGACAGGGGGAATTCACCCCTCCACTTT. Protein sequence: CSADDRGNSPLHF.

V and J are TRBV4-3 and TRBJ2-2; tentatively, D is TRBD1 (7 bases). The CDR3 consists of 18 residues. Trimming took off 4 bases at V and 5 bases at J, with 23 bases between the two ends. The germline gives CDR1 LGHNA, CDR2 YSLEER. CDR3: CASSPARQGGLNTGELFF. The CDR3 region has the DNA TGCGCCAGCAGCCCCGCCAGACAGGGAGGACTGAATACCGGGGAGCTGTTTTTT.

This clonotype was counted ten times or more. The chain employs TRBV2 and TRBJ2-5, with D perhaps matching TRBD2 (6 bases). This CDR3 contains 13 residues. CDR1 is SNHLY and CDR2 is FYNNEI in the germline V gene. V dropped 8 bases and J dropped 4 bases, with 14 bases sitting between them. The CDR3 here is CASPTSNRETQYF. The CDR3 nucleotides are TGTGCCAGCCCTACTAGCAACAGAGAGACCCAGTACTTC.

In this sample, this clonotype turned up many times. The chain carries TRBV12-3 or TRBV12-4 and TRBJ1-5, with no clear D. V lost 4 bases, J lost 5 bases, and 15 bases lay in between. CDR3 length: 15 amino acids. CDR3 amino acids: CASSSTVQAYQPQHF. The CDR3 DNA follows: TGTGCCAGCAGTTCGACGGTTCAGGCTTATCAGCCCCAGCATTTT.

This clonotype was seen at least ten times. CDR3 sequence: CASSYLNQPQHF. CDR3 bases: TGTGCCAGCAGTTATCTAAATCAGCCCCAGCATTTT. The chain links TRBV6-2 or TRBV6-3 to TRBJ1-5; D remains ambiguous. The CDR3 has 12 amino acids. Germline-derived CDR1 and CDR2 are MNHEY and SVGEGT. Trimming removed 3 bases at V and 4 bases at J, with 4 bases between.

At least ten counts were recorded for this clonotype. The chain joins TRBV12-3 or TRBV12-4 to TRBJ2-2; TRBD2 agrees at 10 bases. Unmatched junction bases numbered 8, after V lost 7 bases and J lost 6 bases. There are 15 residues in the CDR3. DNA for the CDR3: TGTGCCAGCAATAGAGCGGGAGGGCCTTCCGGGGAGCTGTTTTTT. Amino acids: CASNRAGGPSGELFF.

This clonotype was seen many times. The chain carries TRBV24-1 and TRBJ1-2, with TRBD1 identical over 7 bases. Trimming cost V 5 bases and J 7 bases; bases outside gene matches: 6. Looked up from germline, CDR1 is KGHDR and CDR2 is SFDVKD. This CDR3 is built from 13 residues. This CDR3 is CATSGRTGLGYTF. In DNA form, the CDR3 reads TGTGCCACCAGTGGGAGGACAGGTCTTGGCTACACCTTC.

This clonotype was found many times. This chain uses TRBV2 with TRBJ1-3; D call uncertain. This CDR3 spans 16 amino acids. Trimming cost V 7 bases and J 1 base, with 17 bases left between them. From germline, CDR1 is SNHLY and CDR2 FYNNEI. CDR3 in DNA: TGTGCCAGCACCAACCTAGGAGGGAGATCTGGAAACACCATATATTTT. It codes for CASTNLGGRSGNTIYF. Combining the CDR3 with reference TRBV2 and TRBJ1-3 gives the whole variable domain EPEVTQTPSHQVTQMGQEVILRCVPISNHLYFYWYRQILGQKVEFLVSFYNNEISEKSEIFDDQFSVERPDGSNFTLKIRSTKLEDSAMYFCASTNLGGRSGNTIYFGEGSWLTVV.

In this sample, this clonotype turned up many times. The V and J genes are TRBV19 and TRBJ1-1; the D is unclear. Germline assignment: CDR1 LNHDA and CDR2 SQIVND (reference sequence). Trimming removed 4 bases from V and 4 bases from J, with 13 bases in between. The CDR3 has 14 amino acids. CDR3 loop: CASSNRRRGTEAFF. The CDR3 coding sequence is TGTGCCAGTAGTAATCGCCGCCGGGGCACTGAAGCTTTCTTT.

The chain links TRBV6-5 to TRBJ1-3; D is unresolved. Trimming removed 2 bases at V and 0 bases at J, with 8 bases between. The CDR3 extends over 15 amino acids. Looked up from germline, CDR1 is MNHEY and CDR2 is SVGAGI. The CDR3 reads CASSYRRTSGNTIYF. As DNA, the CDR3 is TGTGCCAGCAGTTACCGGCGGACCTCTGGAAACACCATATATTTT.

This clonotype was seen ten or more times. The CDR3 DNA is TGTGCCAGCAGTTTACCAGGGGGCAAGTATGAAGCTTTCTTT. Translation: CASSLPGGKYEAFF. V and J are TRBV12-3 or TRBV12-4 and TRBJ1-1; 8 bases match TRBD1. Unmatched junction bases numbered 6, after V lost 2 bases and J lost 7 bases. The CDR3 runs 14 residues.

This clonotype came up many times. The V gene is TRBV5-1, the J gene TRBJ2-7; D might be TRBD2 (6 bases). The CDR3 sequence is 16 residues long. The V end was cut by 4 bases, the J end by 2 bases, with 19 bases between. Looked up from germline, CDR1 is SGHRS and CDR2 is YFSETQ. For the CDR3, the DNA is TGCGCCAGCAGCCGCGGGACTCCGGGAAAGACCTACGAGCAGTACTTC. Translated: CASSRGTPGKTYEQYF.

This clonotype was seen many times. V usage is TRBV7-9 and J usage is TRBJ2-7; TRBD1 is a possible D gene (6 bases). The CDR3 has 14 residues. CDR1 SEHNR and CDR2 FQNEAQ come from the germline V gene (reference sequence). Trimming shortened V by 7 bases and J by 6 bases, and 19 bases separated the two germline ends. As DNA, the CDR3 is TGTGCCAGCACCTCCACAGGGCAGTTTGTCGAGCAGTACTTC. Translated: CASTSTGQFVEQYF.

V is TRBV20-1 and J is TRBJ2-4; D possibly corresponds to TRBD1 (6 bases). The CDR3 is 14 amino acids. V lost 5 bases and J lost 3, with 14 bases in between. In germline, CDR1 is DFQATT, CDR2 SNEGSKA (reference sequence). CDR3 DNA: TGCAGTGCTCCAAGAGGACAGATCAAAAACATTCAGTACTTC. Encoded protein: CSAPRGQIKNIQYF.